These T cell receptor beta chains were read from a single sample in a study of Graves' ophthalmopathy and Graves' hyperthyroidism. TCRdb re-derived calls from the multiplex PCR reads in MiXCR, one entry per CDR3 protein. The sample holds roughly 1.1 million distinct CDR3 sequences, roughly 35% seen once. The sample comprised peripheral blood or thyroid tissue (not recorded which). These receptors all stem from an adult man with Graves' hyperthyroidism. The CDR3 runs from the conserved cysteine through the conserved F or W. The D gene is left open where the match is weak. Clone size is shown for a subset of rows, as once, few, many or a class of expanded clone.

TGTGCCACCAGCAGAGTGGTGGGGATGGGGGACACTGAAGCTTTCTTT CATSRVVGMGDTEAFF TRBJ1-1 many TRBV15 NA
TGTGCCAGCAGTTACAGTGGGGCTGCAGGGGGCTACACCTTC CASSYSGAAGGYTF TRBJ1-2 NA TRBV6-5 NA
TGTGCCAGCAGGATGGGACTGGCTGGCTACACCTTC CASRMGLAGYTF TRBJ1-2 NA TRBV2 NA
TGTGCCAGCTCACCACGTAACTGGGTGAACACTGAAGCTTTCTTT CASSPRNWVNTEAFF TRBJ1-1 NA TRBV18 NA
TGCAGTGCTACCAAGGGGGCGGACACCGGGGAGCTGTTTTTT CSATKGADTGELFF TRBJ2-2 NA TRBV20-1 TRBD1
TGTGCCAGCAGCGTAGACGGGGACTCCCTCGAGCAGTACTTC CASSVDGDSLEQYF TRBJ2-7 many TRBV9 NA
TGTGCCAGCATCACCGAGGGACAGGGTAAAAATTCACCCCTCCACTTT CASITEGQGKNSPLHF TRBJ1-6 many TRBV2 TRBD1
TGTGCCAGCAGCTCTTTATCGGACAGTTCCACCAACGAGCAGTACTTC CASSSLSDSSTNEQYF TRBJ2-7 many TRBV7-6 NA
TGTGCCAGCAGATGGGACAGGGGCCTGACTTCAGAGACCCAGTACTTC CASRWDRGLTSETQYF TRBJ2-5 NA TRBV7-9 TRBD1
TGCAGCGTTGTCTTGCAGGGTCGGGGCAATCAGCCCCAGCATTTT CSVVLQGRGNQPQHF TRBJ1-5 many TRBV29-1 NA
TGTGCCAGCAGCGTAGTGGGACAGGGGGAGCAGTACTTC CASSVVGQGEQYF TRBJ2-7 NA TRBV9 TRBD1
TGTGCCAGCAGACGGGGACAGGGTAGCAATCAGCCCCAGCATTTT CASRRGQGSNQPQHF TRBJ1-5 NA TRBV2 TRBD1
TGCAGCCCCCGGGGTAACTACGAGCAGTACTTC CSPRGNYEQYF TRBJ2-7 many TRBV20-1 NA
TGTGCCAGCAGTTCCGGGTTAGGTAGCGGGAATCCCTACTGGGCCAACGTCCTGACTTTC CASSSGLGSGNPYWANVLTF TRBJ2-6 NA TRBV12-3/TRBV12-4 TRBD2
TGTGCCAGCAGCGTACAGGGTGCCTGGGAGCAGTACTTC CASSVQGAWEQYF TRBJ2-7 NA TRBV7-2 NA
TGTGCCAGCAGCCCATCGACAGGGGATGGCTACACCTTC CASSPSTGDGYTF TRBJ1-2 once TRBV7-8 TRBD1
TGTGCCAGCAGTCCCGACACCGGCCGCACCGGGGAGCTGTTTTTT CASSPDTGRTGELFF TRBJ2-2 NA TRBV2 NA
TGCAGTGCTAAAGAGGGGGTAGAAGAAAAACTGTTTTTT CSAKEGVEEKLFF TRBJ1-4 many TRBV20-1 NA
NA CASTDLFGAGTNTEAFF TRBJ1-1 NA TRBV19 NA
TGTGCCAGCAGCTTGGGACTCCCCTCGGGGGAGACCCAGTACTTC CASSLGLPSGETQYF TRBJ2-5 few TRBV5-6 NA
TGTGCCAGCAGCTTGGCGGGTAGCGGGGCTGAGACCCAGTACTTC CASSLAGSGAETQYF TRBJ2-5 NA TRBV5-4 TRBD2
TGTGCCAGCAGCTTTGAGAGCGGGACCCAGTACTTC CASSFESGTQYF TRBJ2-5 many TRBV7-9 NA
TGCGCCAGCAGTCAAAACACCGGGACGACGAACACCGGGGAGCTGTTTTTT CASSQNTGTTNTGELFF TRBJ2-2 many TRBV5-1 NA
TGCAGCGGGGGGGACCCCCGGAAAACTGAAGCTTTCTTT CSGGDPRKTEAFF TRBJ1-1 many TRBV29-1 NA
TGTGCCAGTAACTCCGATGGTGGGCGGAGAGGCTACACCTTC CASNSDGGRRGYTF TRBJ1-2 many TRBV19 NA
TGTGCCAGCAGCTTAGTTCTAGCGGGAGAAACCTACGAGCAGTACTTC CASSLVLAGETYEQYF TRBJ2-7 NA TRBV7-9 TRBD2
TGCGCCAGCAGCCAAGGTTCCAGGGTGGGGAACGAGCAGTACTTC CASSQGSRVGNEQYF TRBJ2-7 NA TRBV4-3 NA
TGCAGCACCCCCAGGGCGAACACTGAAGCTTTCTTT CSTPRANTEAFF TRBJ1-1 NA TRBV29-1 NA
TGCGCCAGCAGCGCGGAACATGCGATGGGGAACACTGAAGCTTTCTTT CASSAEHAMGNTEAFF TRBJ1-1 few TRBV5-1 NA
TGTGCCAGCAGCGTAGGTACGGGGTTGGACACTGAAGCTTTCTTT CASSVGTGLDTEAFF TRBJ1-1 many TRBV9 NA
TGTGCCAGCAGTGAAGAGTTTAGGGGGAGGGCTTTCTTT CASSEEFRGRAFF TRBJ1-1 NA TRBV2 NA
TGCAGCGTTCAGGGACAGGGACAGCCCGGGGAGCTGTTTTTT CSVQGQGQPGELFF TRBJ2-2 many TRBV29-1 TRBD1
TGCGCCAGCAGCTCGACCGGGACAGGCACCGGGGAGCTGTTTTTT CASSSTGTGTGELFF TRBJ2-2 few TRBV4-3 TRBD1
TGCAGTGCTAGAGACGACACCTACGAGCAGTACTTC CSARDDTYEQYF TRBJ2-7 many TRBV20-1 NA
TGTGCCAGCTTTCGAGACTCTGGAAACACCATATATTTT CASFRDSGNTIYF TRBJ1-3 once TRBV2 NA
TGTGCCAGCAGCAAAACCTTGGACAGGGTCACTGAAGCTTTCTTT CASSKTLDRVTEAFF TRBJ1-1 NA TRBV12-3/TRBV12-4 TRBD1
TGTGCCAGCACCCCACAGGGGGGCAACACTGAAGCTTTCTTT CASTPQGGNTEAFF TRBJ1-1 few TRBV9 TRBD1
TGTGCCAGCAGCCGCGGGACAGACGAAAAACTGTTTTTT CASSRGTDEKLFF TRBJ1-4 many TRBV14 TRBD1
TGTGCCATCCCTTTCGGACAGGGCGACGATGGCTACACCTTC CAIPFGQGDDGYTF TRBJ1-2 many TRBV10-3 TRBD1
TGTGCCAGCAGTTACTCGCAAGTTTATGGAAACACCATATATTTT CASSYSQVYGNTIYF TRBJ1-3 NA TRBV6-5 NA
TGCAGTGCTAGTCGTCAGGTGGAGACCCAGTACTTC CSASRQVETQYF TRBJ2-5 NA TRBV20-1 NA
TGCAGCGCTAGCGGCGGGGCAGCGGGAAGCTCCTACGAGCAGTACTTC CSASGGAAGSSYEQYF TRBJ2-7 NA TRBV29-1 TRBD2
TGTGCCAGCAGGGATGGACCGTCCTACGAGCAGTACTTC CASRDGPSYEQYF TRBJ2-7 NA TRBV10-3 NA
TGTGCCATCAGTGCGGGACAGAACCAAGAGACCCAGTACTTC CAISAGQNQETQYF TRBJ2-5 many TRBV10-3 TRBD1
TGTGCCACCAGCAGCGGGGGGCGAGCAGATACGCAGTATTTT CATSSGGRADTQYF TRBJ2-3 once TRBV15 NA
TGTGCCAGCAGCCGCCGCACTAGCGGGAATCAGCCCCAGCATTTT CASSRRTSGNQPQHF TRBJ1-5 once TRBV14 NA
TGCGCCAGCAGCACCGGCGGACAGGCTAATTCACCCCTCCACTTT CASSTGGQANSPLHF TRBJ1-6 many TRBV5-1 TRBD1
TGTGCCAGCAGCCCCGGACGGAACACCATATATTTT CASSPGRNTIYF TRBJ1-3 NA TRBV7-2 NA
TGTGCATCGGGACTAGCGGGAGTCGGGTGGGAGACCCAGTACTTC CASGLAGVGWETQYF TRBJ2-5 NA TRBV10-3 TRBD2
TGCAGCGTCCTAGAAGTCGGGCAGCCCCAGCATTTT CSVLEVGQPQHF TRBJ1-5 few TRBV29-1 NA
TGCGCCAGCACCTCCGACAGGGGGCCGAACAGTCTTTTAAACTATGGCTACACCTTC CASTSDRGPNSLLNYGYTF TRBJ1-2 NA TRBV10-2 TRBD1
TGCAGTGACACGGACAACTCCTACACCTTC CSDTDNSYTF TRBJ1-2 many TRBV20-1 NA
TGTGCCAGCAGTGAATATCGACGGCGGCATGGCTACACCTTC CASSEYRRRHGYTF TRBJ1-2 many TRBV25-1 NA
TGCAGTGCGGCGGGCTTCGGGGAGCTGTTTTTT CSAAGFGELFF TRBJ2-2 few TRBV20-1 NA
TGTGCCAGCAGCCCCGCGAGAGGGGGCCTAAACACTGAAGCTTTCTTT CASSPARGGLNTEAFF TRBJ1-1 few TRBV11-2 TRBD1